This TCR beta chain was identified in a study of vaccination effects on CD4 cells after COVID-19. ViraFEST expansion of antigen-specific CD4+ T cells with viral peptide pools preceded sequencing. The authors isolated CD4+ T cells after less than eleven days of culture. Each participant was administered two doses of either the BNT162b2 or the mRNA-1273 vaccine. This clone was seen a handful of times. What it recognizes is unknown. Germline values: CDR1 KGHSH, CDR2 LQKENI. V was pared by 0 bases and J by 5 bases, with 3 bases of the junction left unmatched. The CDR3 runs to 14 residues. Assay used: immunoSEQ multiplex PCR; TCRdb lists only in-frame clones, some missing. The sample consists of roughly 30,000 clones, 55% to 85% of them appearing once.

The chain has TRBV18 and TRBJ2-7, with TRBD1 matching over 8 bases. This clonotype was obtained from a human donor who received a COVID-19 vaccine. The starting material was CD4+ T cells from PBMCs cultured with HCoV-NL63 spike peptides, obtained after COVID-19 vaccination. The CDR3 region has the DNA TGTGCCAGCTCACCACCGGGACAGGCGGACGAGCAGTACTTC. This encodes CASSPPGQADEQYF. The full variable domain, completed using reference TRBV18 and TRBJ2-7, is NAGVMQNPRHLVRRRGQEARLRCSPMKGHSHVYWYRQLPEEGLKFMVYLQKENIIDESGMPKERFSAEFPKEGPSILRIQQVVRGDSAAYFCASSPPGQADEQYFGPGTRLTVT.